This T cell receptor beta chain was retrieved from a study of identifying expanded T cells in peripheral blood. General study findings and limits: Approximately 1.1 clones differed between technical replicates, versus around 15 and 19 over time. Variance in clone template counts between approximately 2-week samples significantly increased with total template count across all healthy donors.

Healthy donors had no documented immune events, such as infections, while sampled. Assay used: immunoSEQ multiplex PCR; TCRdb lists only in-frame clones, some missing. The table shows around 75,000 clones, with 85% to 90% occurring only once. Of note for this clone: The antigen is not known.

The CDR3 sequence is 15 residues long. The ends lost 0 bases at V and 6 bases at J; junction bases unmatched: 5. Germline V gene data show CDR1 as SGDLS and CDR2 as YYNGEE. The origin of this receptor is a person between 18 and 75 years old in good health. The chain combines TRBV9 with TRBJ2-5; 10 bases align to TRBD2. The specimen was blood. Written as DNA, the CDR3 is TGTGCCAGCAGCGTAGAAGCGGGAGGGAGAAAGACCCAGTACTTC. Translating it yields CASSVEAGGRKTQYF.